These 29 T cell receptor beta chains were all obtained from the same sample, sequenced in a study of blood T cell repertoires in COVID-19. Clones were sequenced by immunoSEQ multiplex PCR, and TCRdb holds only the in-frame ones, with some missing. This table has about 210,000 clones, roughly 87% appearing once. Sequenced sample: PBMCs or T cells enriched from blood (not recorded which). The receptors derive from a man aged 18 to 29 with acute COVID-19.

The chain combines TRBV28 with TRBJ2-5, with 7 bases fitting TRBD1. V dropped 7 bases and J dropped 10; count of bases not matched to a gene: 15. Germline V gives CDR1 MDHEN, CDR2 SYDVKM. The CDR3 is made up of 14 amino acids. CDR3 DNA: TGTGCCAGCACATTGAGGACAGGCCGAGGGGGCCAGTACTTC. It translates to CASTLRTGRGGQYF.

V gene TRBV27 combines with J gene TRBJ2-1, with a weak D call TRBD2 (6 bases). V lost 3 bases and J 4 bases, leaving 10 bases between the germline ends. The length of the CDR3 is 14 residues. From germline, CDR1 is MNHEY and CDR2 SMNVEV (reference sequence). The CDR3 sequence: CASSFSSGYNEQFF. The CDR3 DNA is TGTGCCAGCAGTTTCTCAAGCGGGTACAATGAGCAGTTCTTC.

This chain uses TRBV10-3 with TRBJ2-1; 9 nucleotides line up with TRBD2. The CDR3 has 17 amino acids. Looked up from germline, CDR1 is ENHRY and CDR2 is SYGVKD. Trimming cost V 0 bases and J 7 bases; bases outside gene matches: 10. The CDR3 nucleotides are TGTGCCATCAGTGAGTCGATTAGCGGGAGAGTGGGGAATGAGCAGTTCTTC. Amino acid sequence: CAISESISGRVGNEQFF.

The chain combines TRBV24-1 with TRBJ1-2; no clear D. This CDR3 has 11 amino acids. V lost 5 bases and J lost 3, with 3 bases in between. The germline CDR1 and CDR2 sequences are KGHDR and SFDVKD. CDR3 bases: TGTGCCACCAGTGCCGACTATGGCTACACCTTC. This encodes CATSADYGYTF.

This chain uses TRBV4-3 with TRBJ2-1; 10 bases agree with TRBD2. The CDR3 sequence is 16 residues long. Losses at the gene ends were 4 bases for V and 4 bases for J; bases not matched to a gene: 7. CDR1 LGHNA and CDR2 YSLEER come from the germline V gene. The CDR3 nucleotides are TGCGCCAGCAGCCGCAGGAGAGCGGGAGGGTACAATGAGCAGTTCTTC. Its protein is CASSRRRAGGYNEQFF.

The rearrangement joins TRBV6-2 or TRBV6-3 to TRBJ2-1, with 11 bases aligning to TRBD1. Germline CDR1 reads MNHEY; CDR2 reads SVGEGT. V was clipped by 6 bases and J by 7 bases; unmatched bases: 8. CDR3 size: 15 residues. The CDR3 nucleotides are TGTGCCAGCAGCCCAGGACAGGGGGCATATAATGAGCAGTTCTTC. Its translation: CASSPGQGAYNEQFF.

This rearrangement joins TRBV28 to TRBJ1-2; D is uncertain. The V and J ends lost 0 bases and 6 bases respectively, with 11 bases between them. The CDR3 contains 14 residues. Looked up from germline, CDR1 is MDHEN and CDR2 is SYDVKM. The CDR3 coding sequence is TGTGCCAGCAGTTTATGGCGCACAGAAGATGGCTACACCTTC. This sequence encodes CASSLWRTEDGYTF.

The chain uses TRBV12-3 or TRBV12-4 and TRBJ1-6; possibly TRBD1 for D (5 bases). Trimming took off 5 bases at V and 7 bases at J, with 9 bases between the two ends. This CDR3 is built from 13 residues. Here the CDR3 reads CASSNRQNSPLHF. DNA of the CDR3: TGTGCCAGCAGTAACCGACAGAATTCACCCCTCCACTTT.

Only a few counts were recorded for this clone. V is TRBV28 and J is TRBJ1-2; the D is unclear. The CDR3 runs to 10 residues. V lost 3 bases and J 6 bases, leaving 2 bases between the germline ends. Germline values: CDR1 MDHEN, CDR2 SYDVKM. CDR3 in DNA: TGTGCCAGCAGTTTTAATGGCTACACCTTC. Its translation: CASSFNGYTF.

The chain joins TRBV4-3 to TRBJ1-2; 10 positions match TRBD1. This CDR3 has 15 amino acids. With V trimmed by 3 bases and J by 6 bases, 7 bases remained unmatched. Germline V lookup: CDR1 LGHNA, CDR2 YSLEER. Here the CDR3 DNA reads TGCGCCAGCAGCCACAAGACAGGGGGCGCCAATGGCTACACCTTC. Protein sequence: CASSHKTGGANGYTF.

V usage is TRBV27 and J usage is TRBJ1-5; the match to TRBD1 covers 7 bases. CDR1 is MNHEY, CDR2 SMNVEV, per germline (reference sequence). There are 15 residues in the CDR3. V shed 6 bases and J 0 bases; nucleotides not matched to a gene: 5. CDR3 amino acids: CASSPTGYSNQPQHF. The CDR3 bases are TGTGCCAGCAGCCCGACAGGGTATAGCAATCAGCCCCAGCATTTT.

The chain joins TRBV24-1 to TRBJ2-7, with 7 positions matching TRBD1. Per germline, CDR1 KGHDR and CDR2 SFDVKD. This CDR3 comprises 17 residues. Germline trimming cut 1 base from V and 3 bases from J; bases unmatched to any gene: 11. The chain's CDR3 is CATSDFKRGLQSYEQYF. CDR3 DNA: TGTGCCACCAGTGATTTTAAAAGGGGGCTCCAGAGCTACGAGCAGTACTTC.

This clone showed up just once. V gene TRBV19 combines with J gene TRBJ1-1, with D tentatively TRBD1 (5 bases). The V gene's germline CDR1 is LNHDA and CDR2 SQIVND (reference sequence). Trimming took off 3 bases at V and 0 bases at J, with 8 bases between the two ends. The CDR3 consists of 14 residues. The CDR3 protein is CASSITGMNTEAFF. In nucleotides, the CDR3 is TGTGCCAGTAGTATTACAGGAATGAACACTGAAGCTTTCTTT.

The rearrangement uses TRBV24-1 and TRBJ1-1; D is perhaps TRBD1 (5 bases). The germline CDR1 and CDR2 sequences are KGHDR and SFDVKD. Trimming took off 0 bases at V and 5 bases at J, with 21 bases between the two ends. This CDR3 is built from 18 residues. This chain's CDR3 is CATSDLLGPSPLATEAFF. The CDR3 bases are TGTGCCACCAGTGATTTGCTGGGGCCCTCCCCCCTGGCGACTGAAGCTTTCTTT.

The chain uses TRBV27 and TRBJ1-6; 9 bases map to TRBD1. Per germline, CDR1 MNHEY and CDR2 SMNVEV (reference sequence). The CDR3 extends over 15 amino acids. The V segment lost 6 bases and the J segment 9 bases; nucleotides outside the gene matches: 9. The DNA for the CDR3 is TGTGCCAGCAGCCTAGAGGGACAGGGTCGTTCACCCCTCCACTTT. Protein sequence: CASSLEGQGRSPLHF.

CDR3: CASSLGSSGTYNEQFF. The CDR3 coding sequence is TGCGCCAGCAGCTTGGGTTCTAGCGGGACCTACAATGAGCAGTTCTTC. The chain employs TRBV5-1 and TRBJ2-1; 9 bases fit TRBD2. The CDR3 consists of 16 residues. J lost 2 bases, V lost 0 bases, and 3 bases had no gene match. The germline CDR1 and CDR2 sequences are SGHRS and YFSETQ.

The chain joins TRBV11-2 to TRBJ1-6, with TRBD1 matching 8 bases. The V gene's germline CDR1 is SGHAT and CDR2 FQNNGV. This CDR3 comprises 16 residues. The ends lost 5 bases at V and 8 bases at J; junction bases unmatched: 11. CDR3 in amino acids: CASSVGQGRGYSPLHF. The CDR3 DNA follows: TGTGCCAGCAGCGTAGGACAGGGAAGGGGATATTCACCCCTCCACTTT. The variable domain in full, completed from reference TRBV11-2 and TRBJ1-6, reads EAGVAQSPRYKIIEKRQSVAFWCNPISGHATLYWYQQILGQGPKLLIQFQNNGVVDDSQLPKDRFSAERLKGVDSTLKIQPAKLEDSAVYLCASSVGQGRGYSPLHFGNGTRLTVT.

This chain connects TRBV18 to TRBJ2-5, with TRBD2 identical over 9 bases. This CDR3 comprises 14 residues. The germline CDR1 and CDR2 sequences are KGHSH and LQKENI. V lost 6 bases, J lost 0 bases, and 2 bases stayed unmatched. CDR3 sequence reads: CASSPSGNQETQYF. The CDR3 DNA reads TGTGCCAGCTCGCCTAGCGGGAACCAAGAGACCCAGTACTTC.

The chain couples TRBV28 to TRBJ2-2; D perhaps matches TRBD1 (5 bases). CDR1 and CDR2 (germline): MDHEN, SYDVKM. The CDR3 loop spans 12 amino acids. V was trimmed by 7 bases and J by 3 bases, leaving 6 bases between them. The CDR3 nucleotides read TGTGCCAGCAAACAGGACACCGGGGAGCTGTTTTTT. Residues: CASKQDTGELFF.

This chain joins TRBV10-1 and TRBJ1-1; 7 bases fit TRBD1. The CDR3 spans 14 residues. Germline V gene data show CDR1 as WNHNN and CDR2 as SYGVQD (reference sequence). V trimming: 5 bases; J trimming: 1 base; junction bases outside the gene matches: 4. The CDR3 DNA reads TGCGCCAGCAGTCCGGGACAGCCGAACACTGAAGCTTTCTTT. Translation: CASSPGQPNTEAFF.

The J gene is TRBJ2-5, the V gene TRBV5-1; 8 bases fit TRBD2. V lost 4 bases, J lost 2 bases, and 7 bases stayed unmatched. CDR1 SGHRS and CDR2 YFSETQ come from the germline V gene. CDR3 length: 15 residues. The CDR3 bases are TGCGCCAGCAGCATTACCGGGACTAGGCAAGAGACCCAGTACTTC. Translating it yields CASSITGTRQETQYF. Using reference TRBV5-1 and TRBJ2-5 for the parts outside the CDR3, the full variable domain is KAGVTQTPRYLIKTRGQQVTLSCSPISGHRSVSWYQQTPGQGLQFLFEYFSETQRNKGNFPGRFSGRQFSNSRSEMNVSTLELGDSALYLCASSITGTRQETQYFGPGTRLLVL.

DNA of the CDR3: TGTGCCAGCAGTTACGGGACAGGGATTGGGAATTCACCCCTCCACTTT. Residues: CASSYGTGIGNSPLHF. V usage is TRBV6-5 and J usage is TRBJ1-6; 9 bases are a match to TRBD1. The CDR3 contains 16 residues. Germline V gene lookup returns CDR1 MNHEY and CDR2 SVGAGI. V gave up 2 bases and J gave up 7 bases; unmatched junction bases: 6.

This clone is medium-sized. The chain carries TRBV5-6 and TRBJ2-4; 7 positions match TRBD2. There are 17 residues in the CDR3. Germline V gene sequence: CDR1 SGHDT, CDR2 YYEEEE. The V segment lost 0 bases and the J segment 7 bases; nucleotides outside the gene matches: 13. CDR3 residues: CASSLEGGAGERNIQYF. The CDR3 bases are TGTGCCAGCAGCTTGGAGGGTGGCGCGGGAGAAAGGAACATTCAGTACTTC.

In its sample, this clone was seen a few times. The chain is built from TRBV15 and TRBJ1-5; a weak D match, TRBD1 (5 bases). V lost 7 bases and J 8 bases, leaving 12 bases between the germline ends. This CDR3 region has 12 residues. Germline V gene sequence: CDR1 LNHNV, CDR2 YYDKDF (reference sequence). This CDR3 is CATNLPGEPQHF. For the CDR3, the DNA is TGTGCCACCAATTTGCCGGGGGAGCCCCAGCATTTT.

The chain recombines TRBV25-1 with TRBJ2-5; D possibly corresponds to TRBD2 (5 bases). V lost 4 bases and J lost 7, with 16 bases in between. Germline CDR1 is MGHDK and CDR2 is SYGVNS. The CDR3 contains 14 residues. The CDR3 loop is CASSVGLVVGTQYF. Here the CDR3 DNA reads TGTGCCAGCAGTGTCGGACTCGTAGTCGGGACCCAGTACTTC.

This chain uses TRBV7-9 with TRBJ1-5, with 9 bases identical to TRBD1. J lost 4 bases, V lost 5 bases, and 9 bases had no gene match. CDR3 size: 16 residues. CDR1 is SEHNR, CDR2 FQNEAQ, per germline (reference sequence). This chain's CDR3 is CASSPRDRAGNQPQHF. The CDR3 region has the DNA TGTGCCAGCAGCCCCCGGGACAGGGCGGGGAATCAGCCCCAGCATTTT.

The chain has TRBV30 and TRBJ2-5; tentatively, D is TRBD1 (6 bases). V lost 2 bases and J lost 0, with 13 bases in between. Germline assignment: CDR1 GTSNPN and CDR2 SVGIG (reference sequence). The CDR3 is made up of 15 amino acids. The CDR3 here is CAWSPGQMYQETQYF. Here the CDR3 DNA reads TGTGCCTGGAGTCCGGGACAAATGTACCAAGAGACCCAGTACTTC.

This clone was detected once. V and J are TRBV4-1 and TRBJ2-1; 8 bases align to TRBD1. CDR3 length: 14 amino acids. Germline CDR1 reads MGHRA; CDR2 reads YSYEKL. V was clipped by 2 bases and J by 8 bases; unmatched bases: 5. This CDR3 reads CASSQSQGADEQFF. CDR3 nucleotide sequence: TGCGCCAGCAGCCAAAGTCAGGGGGCGGATGAGCAGTTCTTC.

Remarks on this clone: The sample carries other DNA sequences with the same CDR3. The rearrangement uses TRBV19 and TRBJ2-5, with a weak D call TRBD1 (5 bases). Germline loops: CDR1 LNHDA, CDR2 SQIVND (reference sequence). CDR3 length: 13 amino acids. V shed 2 bases and J shed 4 bases, with 8 bases lying between them. DNA of the CDR3: TGTGCCAGTAGTATACGTCAGGGAGAGACCCAGTACTTC. As protein: CASSIRQGETQYF.